This section outlines one T cell receptor (beta chain) sequence together with its context. Its antigen is still unknown. No base quality values were provided; no much bigger clone lies one nucleotide off. The record originates from a study of T cell responses to AZD1222 COVID-19 vaccine (dated by TCRdb to about 2021). Some background on the complete study: AZD1222 recipients whose second dose came at about 4 weeks and those whose second dose came at about 12 weeks were combined into one group, since spike-specific TCR depth and breadth did not differ between the two schedules. Trial participants were enrolled by age into subgroups of 18-55, 56-69 and 70-plus years, and around 140, 26 and 57 TCR-sequenced participants, respectively, were included in these subgroups. TCR sequencing covered roughly 230 trial participants: 200 to 220 given two doses of AZD1222 and approximately 26 given two doses of MenACWY control vaccine.

The sample's time point label, in plain terms: baseline before first vaccination. The vaccinee samples were drawn from two UK trials, COV001 and COV002, one of which was a single-blind randomized controlled phase 2/3 trial testing AZD1222 (ChAdOx1 nCoV-19) in healthy adults. For TCRbeta chain sequencing, PBMC samples were collected from trial participants at day 0 and at day 28 after the second dose. Paper-wide results and their limitations: Most participants were white British and females outnumbered males, and the authors suggested that clonal diversity may have been underestimated. Vaccine-associated CD4 TCRs spanned the whole spike protein, with dominant responses in regions 160-218 and 743-854. Only 5 to 7 AZD1222 recipients were SARS-CoV-2 seropositive at baseline, limiting conclusions about previously exposed vaccinees. A significant rise in spike-specific TCR breadth and depth was observed after two AZD1222 doses relative to day 0 and relative to MenACWY recipients. No day 14 peak-response samples were available, so repertoires were characterized only after the peak T cell response. Epitopes outside the regions mutated in the B.1.351 and B.1.1.7 variants were reportedly recognized by nearly half of the unique spike-specific TCRs. The 56-69-year group was small, and its depth increase did not reach significance, likely because of low power.

The CDR3 regions of human TCRbeta chains were analyzed by immunosequencing. In the authors' own workflow: Repertoire TCRs were matched against a reference library of SARS-CoV-2-specific TCRs generated with the MIRA antigen-specificity platform. Breadth meant the fraction of unique TCRs that were SARS-CoV-2-associated, whereas depth meant the fraction of total T cells that were SARS-CoV-2-associated. Using the MIRA data, each spike-specific TCR was assigned both to the spike region to which the TCR was reactive and to a CD4 or CD8 class. Log10-transformed breadth and depth values were compared by one-way ANOVA with Sidak's multiple comparisons tests. The source is immuneACCESS, and TCRdb retained only in-frame sequences with V and J called. Part of the clones is not carried over; for the studies checked, unresolved V genes explain less than half of this, and the remainder is unexplained. V, J and clone size are taken as reported in that table, and D and trimming were inferred from the DNA itself. In all, the sample holds about 150,000 clones, and around 91% of those were seen once. The top ten hold 5% of the sample.

The sample was peripheral blood, taken on day 0 of AZD1222 vaccination. This sequence was found in an adult in good health.

The CDR3 amino acid sequence is: CASSELDVLSTDTQYF. The DNA sequence is as follows: TGTGCCAGCAGTGAGCTAGACGTCCTGAGCACAGATACGCAGTATTTT. This receptor chain uses TRBV2 and TRBJ2-3, with the D gene call left open. The CDR3 contains 16 residues, cysteine and phenylalanine counted. Of all the DNA, just the CDR3 is kept, 48 bases in frame from base 1. V is reduced by 3 bases and J by 0 bases, leaving a spacing of 13 bases between them. CDR1 and CDR2 are drawn from the germline V gene: SNHLY, FYNNEI.